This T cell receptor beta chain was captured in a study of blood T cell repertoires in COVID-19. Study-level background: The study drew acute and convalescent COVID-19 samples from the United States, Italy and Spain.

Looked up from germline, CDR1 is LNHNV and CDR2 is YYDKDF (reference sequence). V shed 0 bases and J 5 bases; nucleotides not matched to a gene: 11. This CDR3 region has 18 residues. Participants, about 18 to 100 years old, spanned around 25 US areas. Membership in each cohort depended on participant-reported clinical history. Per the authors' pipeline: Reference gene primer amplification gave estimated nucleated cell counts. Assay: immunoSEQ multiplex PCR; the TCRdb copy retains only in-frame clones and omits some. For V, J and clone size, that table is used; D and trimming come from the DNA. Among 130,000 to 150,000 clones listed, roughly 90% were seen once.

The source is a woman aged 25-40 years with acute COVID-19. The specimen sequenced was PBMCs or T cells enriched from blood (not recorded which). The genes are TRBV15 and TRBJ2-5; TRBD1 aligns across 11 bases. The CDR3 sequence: CATSRDWARTGGMETQYF. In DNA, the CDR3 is TGTGCCACCAGCAGAGATTGGGCAAGGACAGGGGGCATGGAGACCCAGTACTTC.